The count of the clone carrying this T cell receptor (beta chain) is one. Its antigen remains unidentified. This specimen belongs to a study of radiotherapy plus CTLA-4 blockade in lung cancer. On the study more broadly: Objective responses were observed in 15% to 20% of patients, and disease control was achieved by approximately 34%.

Sequencing used immunoSEQ multiplex PCR; TCRdb keeps in-frame clones, though not all of them. The sample carries some 32,000 clones, 80% to 90% recorded once. Notes on the study in general: Dynamics of early blood T cell clones, together with interferon-beta, were reportedly the best predictors of response. Blood TCR clones of tumor origin expanded after radiotherapy plus ipilimumab.

CDR1 LGHNA and CDR2 YNFKEQ come from the germline V gene. V shed 3 bases and J shed 7 bases, with 6 bases lying between them. The CDR3 length is 12 residues. V is TRBV4-2 and J is TRBJ2-2; D unclear. This sample comprised peripheral blood, obtained from a patient treated with radiotherapy plus ipilimumab. The TCR comes from a human donor with non-small cell lung cancer that progressed on radiotherapy plus ipilimumab. CDR3 amino acids: CASSHGSGELFF. Here the CDR3 DNA reads TGTGCCAGCAGCCACGGTAGCGGGGAGCTGTTTTTT.